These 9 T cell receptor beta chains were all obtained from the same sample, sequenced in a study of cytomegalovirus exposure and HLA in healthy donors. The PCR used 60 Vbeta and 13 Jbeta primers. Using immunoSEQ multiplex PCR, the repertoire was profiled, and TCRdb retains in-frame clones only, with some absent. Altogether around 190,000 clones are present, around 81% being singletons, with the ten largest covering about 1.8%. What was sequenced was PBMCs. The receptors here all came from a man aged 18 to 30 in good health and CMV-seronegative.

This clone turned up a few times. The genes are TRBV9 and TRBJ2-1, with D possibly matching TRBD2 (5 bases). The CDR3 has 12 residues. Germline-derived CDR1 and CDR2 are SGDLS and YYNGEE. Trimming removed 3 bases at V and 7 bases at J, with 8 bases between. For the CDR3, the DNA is TGTGCCAGCAGCGCGCAGCGGAATGAGCAGTTCTTC. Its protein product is CASSAQRNEQFF.

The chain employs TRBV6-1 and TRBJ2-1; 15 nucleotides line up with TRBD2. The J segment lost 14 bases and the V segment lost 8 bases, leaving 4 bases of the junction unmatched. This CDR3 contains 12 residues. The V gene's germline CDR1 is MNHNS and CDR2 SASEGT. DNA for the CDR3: TGTGCCAGCGGGACTAGCGGGAGGTTTAAGTTCTTC. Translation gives CASGTSGRFKFF.

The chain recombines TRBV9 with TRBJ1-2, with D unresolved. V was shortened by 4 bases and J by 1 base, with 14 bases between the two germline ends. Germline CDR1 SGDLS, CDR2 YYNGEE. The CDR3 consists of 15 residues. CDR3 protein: CASSTLQRGNYGYTF. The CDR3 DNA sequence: TGTGCCAGCAGCACCCTCCAGAGAGGTAACTATGGCTACACCTTC.

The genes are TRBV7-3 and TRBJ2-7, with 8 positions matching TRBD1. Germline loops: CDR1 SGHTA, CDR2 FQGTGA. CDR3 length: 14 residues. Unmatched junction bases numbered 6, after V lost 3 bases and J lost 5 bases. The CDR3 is CASSLGPGGDEQYF. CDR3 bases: TGTGCCAGCAGCTTGGGGCCAGGGGGCGACGAGCAGTACTTC.

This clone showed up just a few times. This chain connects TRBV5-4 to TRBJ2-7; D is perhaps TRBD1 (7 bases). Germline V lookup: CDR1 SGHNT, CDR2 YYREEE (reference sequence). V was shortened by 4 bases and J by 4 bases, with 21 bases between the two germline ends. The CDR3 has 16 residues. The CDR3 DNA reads TGTGCCAGCAGCCTCGTCGGACAGGAGGGCGGATACGAGCAGTACTTC. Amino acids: CASSLVGQEGGYEQYF.

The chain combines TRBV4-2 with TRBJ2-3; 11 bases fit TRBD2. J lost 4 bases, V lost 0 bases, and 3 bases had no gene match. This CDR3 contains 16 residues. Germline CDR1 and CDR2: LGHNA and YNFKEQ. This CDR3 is CASSQEGSGGADTQYF. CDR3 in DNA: TGTGCCAGCAGCCAAGAAGGTAGCGGGGGGGCAGATACGCAGTATTTT.

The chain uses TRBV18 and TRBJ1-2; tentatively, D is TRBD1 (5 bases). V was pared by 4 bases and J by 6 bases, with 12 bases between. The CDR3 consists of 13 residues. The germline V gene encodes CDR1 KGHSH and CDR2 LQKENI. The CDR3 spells CASSQDRQDGYTF. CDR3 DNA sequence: TGTGCCAGCTCACAAGACAGACAAGATGGCTACACCTTC.

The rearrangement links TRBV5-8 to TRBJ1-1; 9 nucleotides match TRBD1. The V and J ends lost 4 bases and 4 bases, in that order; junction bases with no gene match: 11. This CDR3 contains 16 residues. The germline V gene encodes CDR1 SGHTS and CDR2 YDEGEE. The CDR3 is CASSLIGTGKVTEAFF. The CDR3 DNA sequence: TGTGCCAGCAGCCTGATCGGGACAGGGAAGGTCACTGAAGCTTTCTTT. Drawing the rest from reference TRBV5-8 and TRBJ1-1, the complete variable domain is EAGVTQSPTHLIKTRGQQATLRCSPISGHTSVYWYQQALGLGLQFLLWYDEGEERNRGNFPPRFSGRQFPNYSSELNVNALELEDSALYLCASSLIGTGKVTEAFFGQGTRLTVV.

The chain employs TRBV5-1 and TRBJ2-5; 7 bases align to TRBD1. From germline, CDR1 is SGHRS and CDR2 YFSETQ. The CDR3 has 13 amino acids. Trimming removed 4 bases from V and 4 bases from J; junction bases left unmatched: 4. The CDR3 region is CASSRGLGETQYF. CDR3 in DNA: TGCGCCAGCAGCAGGGGGCTGGGAGAGACCCAGTACTTC.